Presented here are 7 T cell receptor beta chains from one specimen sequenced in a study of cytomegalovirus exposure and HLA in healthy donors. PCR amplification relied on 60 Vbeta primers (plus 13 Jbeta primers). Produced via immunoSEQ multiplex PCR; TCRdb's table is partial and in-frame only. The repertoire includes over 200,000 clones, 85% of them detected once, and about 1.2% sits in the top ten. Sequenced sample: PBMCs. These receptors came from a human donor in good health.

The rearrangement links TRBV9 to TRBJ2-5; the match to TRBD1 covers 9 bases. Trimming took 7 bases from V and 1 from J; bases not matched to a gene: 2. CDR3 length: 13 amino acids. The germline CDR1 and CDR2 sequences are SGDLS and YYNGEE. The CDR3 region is CASGQGFQETQYF. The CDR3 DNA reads TGTGCCAGCGGACAGGGGTTCCAAGAGACCCAGTACTTC. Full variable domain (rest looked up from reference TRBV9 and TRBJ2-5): DSGVTQTPKHLITATGQRVTLRCSPRSGDLSVYWYQQSLDQGLQFLIQYYNGEERAKGNILERFSAQQFPDLHSELNLSSLELGDSALYFCASGQGFQETQYFGPGTRLLVL.

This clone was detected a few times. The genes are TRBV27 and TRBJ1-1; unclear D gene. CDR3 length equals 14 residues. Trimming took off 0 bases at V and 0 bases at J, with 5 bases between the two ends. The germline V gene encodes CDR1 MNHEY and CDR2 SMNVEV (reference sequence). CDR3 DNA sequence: TGTGCCAGCAGTTTATCAATAGTGAACACTGAAGCTTTCTTT. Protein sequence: CASSLSIVNTEAFF.

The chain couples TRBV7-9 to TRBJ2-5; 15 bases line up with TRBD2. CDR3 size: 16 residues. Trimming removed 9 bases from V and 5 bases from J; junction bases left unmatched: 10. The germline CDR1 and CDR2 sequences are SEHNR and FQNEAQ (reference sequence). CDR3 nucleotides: TGTGCCAGTAGTCATCGGACTAGCGGGAGGGCGGAGACCCAGTACTTC. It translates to CASSHRTSGRAETQYF. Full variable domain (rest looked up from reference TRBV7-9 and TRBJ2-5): DTGVSQNPRHKITKRGQNVTFRCDPISEHNRLYWYRQTLGQGPEFLTYFQNEAQLEKSRLLSDRFSAERPKGSFSTLEIQRTEQGDSAMYLCASSHRTSGRAETQYFGPGTRLLVL.

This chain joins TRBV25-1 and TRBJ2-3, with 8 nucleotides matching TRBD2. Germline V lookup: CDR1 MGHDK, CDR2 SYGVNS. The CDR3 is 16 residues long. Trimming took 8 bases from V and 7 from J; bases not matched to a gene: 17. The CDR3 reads CASRNEVAGGRHTQYF. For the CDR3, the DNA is TGTGCCAGCCGGAACGAAGTTGCGGGAGGTCGCCATACGCAGTATTTT.

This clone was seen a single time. CDR3 sequence reads: CASSPPRQGVVDGELFF. The CDR3 DNA reads as TGTGCCAGCTCACCACCTCGCCAGGGGGTGGTCGACGGGGAGCTGTTTTTT. The chain links TRBV18 to TRBJ2-2, with TRBD1 identical over 7 bases. Looked up from germline, CDR1 is KGHSH and CDR2 is LQKENI. The CDR3 sequence is 17 residues long. V was clipped by 0 bases and J by 7 bases; unmatched bases: 11.

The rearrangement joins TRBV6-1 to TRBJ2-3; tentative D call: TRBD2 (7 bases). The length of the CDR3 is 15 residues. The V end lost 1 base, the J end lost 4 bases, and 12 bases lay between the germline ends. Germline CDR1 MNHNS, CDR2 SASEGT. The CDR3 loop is CASSEEEGGADTQYF. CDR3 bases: TGTGCCAGCAGTGAAGAGGAAGGGGGGGCAGATACGCAGTATTTT.

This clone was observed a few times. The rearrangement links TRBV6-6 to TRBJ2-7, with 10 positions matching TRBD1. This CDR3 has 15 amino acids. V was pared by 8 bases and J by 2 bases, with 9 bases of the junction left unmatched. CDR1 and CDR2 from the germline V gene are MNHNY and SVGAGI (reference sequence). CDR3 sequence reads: CASAVGDRGTYEQYF. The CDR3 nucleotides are TGTGCCAGCGCCGTAGGGGACAGGGGCACCTACGAGCAGTACTTC.